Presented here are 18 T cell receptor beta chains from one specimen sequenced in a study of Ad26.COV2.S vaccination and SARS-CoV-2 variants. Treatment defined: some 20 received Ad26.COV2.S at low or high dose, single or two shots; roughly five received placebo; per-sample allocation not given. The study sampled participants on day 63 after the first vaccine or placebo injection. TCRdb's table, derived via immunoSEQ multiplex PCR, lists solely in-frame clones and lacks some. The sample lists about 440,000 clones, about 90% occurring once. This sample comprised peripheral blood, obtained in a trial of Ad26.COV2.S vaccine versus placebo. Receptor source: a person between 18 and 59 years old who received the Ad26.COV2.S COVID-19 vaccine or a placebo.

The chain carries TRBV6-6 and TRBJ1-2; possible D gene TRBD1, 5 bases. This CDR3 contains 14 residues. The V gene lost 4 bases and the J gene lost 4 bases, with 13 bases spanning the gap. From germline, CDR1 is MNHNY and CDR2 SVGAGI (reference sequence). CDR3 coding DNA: TGTGCCAGCAGTTGGAACCGGGACCTCTATGGCTACACCTTC. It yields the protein CASSWNRDLYGYTF.

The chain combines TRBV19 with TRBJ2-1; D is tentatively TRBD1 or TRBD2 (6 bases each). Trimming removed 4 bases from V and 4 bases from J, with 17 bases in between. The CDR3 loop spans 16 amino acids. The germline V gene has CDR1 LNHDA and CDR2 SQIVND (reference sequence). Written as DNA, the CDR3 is TGTGCCAGTAGTAATAACGGGGGCGAAGGTTACAATGAGCAGTTCTTC. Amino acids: CASSNNGGEGYNEQFF.

For the CDR3, the DNA is TGTGCCAGCAGTTTTCGGCCTAGCGGCGGGGAGCTGTTTTTT. It yields the protein CASSFRPSGGELFF. The gene calls are TRBV28 and TRBJ2-2, with TRBD2 matching 7 bases. The J segment lost 7 bases and the V segment lost 3 bases, leaving 5 bases of the junction unmatched. The length of the CDR3 is 14 residues. Germline CDR1 MDHEN, CDR2 SYDVKM. Complete variable domain (other parts from reference TRBV28 and TRBJ2-2): DVKVTQSSRYLVKRTGEKVFLECVQDMDHENMFWYRQDPGLGLRLIYFSYDVKMKEKGDIPEGYSVSREKKERFSLILESASTNQTSMYLCASSFRPSGGELFFGEGSRLTVL.

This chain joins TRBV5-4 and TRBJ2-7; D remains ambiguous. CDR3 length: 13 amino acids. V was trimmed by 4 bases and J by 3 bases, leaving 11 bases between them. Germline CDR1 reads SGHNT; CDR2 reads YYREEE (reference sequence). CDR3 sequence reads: CASSPFSGYEQYF. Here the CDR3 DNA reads TGTGCCAGCAGCCCTTTCTCGGGCTACGAGCAGTACTTC.

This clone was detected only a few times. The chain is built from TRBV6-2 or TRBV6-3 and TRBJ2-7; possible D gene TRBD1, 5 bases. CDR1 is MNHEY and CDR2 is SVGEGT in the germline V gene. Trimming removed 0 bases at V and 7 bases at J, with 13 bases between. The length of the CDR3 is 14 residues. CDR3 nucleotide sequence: TGTGCCAGCAGTTACTCCACGTCTGGGGCTGAGCAGTACTTC. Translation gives CASSYSTSGAEQYF.

The CDR3 loop reads CASSLAPAGVNEQYF. The DNA of the CDR3 is TGTGCCAGCAGCTTAGCGCCAGCGGGAGTCAACGAGCAGTACTTC. The chain links TRBV7-2 to TRBJ2-7, with 8 bases fitting TRBD2. The germline V gene has CDR1 SGHTA and CDR2 FQGNSA. The CDR3 spans 15 residues. J was trimmed by 5 bases and V by 0 bases; bases with no gene match: 6.

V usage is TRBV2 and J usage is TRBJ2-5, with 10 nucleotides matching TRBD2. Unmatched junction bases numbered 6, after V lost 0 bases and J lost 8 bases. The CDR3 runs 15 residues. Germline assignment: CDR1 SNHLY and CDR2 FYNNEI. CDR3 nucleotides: TGTGCCAGCAGTGAAGCGCTGGCTAGCGGGAGCACCCAGTACTTC. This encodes CASSEALASGSTQYF.

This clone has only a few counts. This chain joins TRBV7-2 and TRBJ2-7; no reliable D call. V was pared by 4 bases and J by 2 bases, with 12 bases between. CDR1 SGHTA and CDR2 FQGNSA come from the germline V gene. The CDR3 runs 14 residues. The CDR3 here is CASSYRLATYEQYF. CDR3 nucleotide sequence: TGTGCCAGCAGCTATCGACTGGCTACCTACGAGCAGTACTTC.

The CDR3 DNA follows: TGTGCCAGCACCAAGGGACAGGTTAATTCACCCCTCCACTTT. Its protein product is CASTKGQVNSPLHF. The rearrangement uses TRBV7-2 and TRBJ1-6, with TRBD1 matching 8 bases. The V and J ends lost 7 bases and 6 bases, in that order; junction bases with no gene match: 5. From germline, CDR1 is SGHTA and CDR2 FQGNSA. The CDR3 runs 14 residues.

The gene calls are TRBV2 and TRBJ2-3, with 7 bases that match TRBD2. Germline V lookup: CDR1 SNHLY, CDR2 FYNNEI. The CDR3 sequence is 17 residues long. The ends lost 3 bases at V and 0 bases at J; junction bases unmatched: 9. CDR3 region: CASSDSRLAQSTDTQYF. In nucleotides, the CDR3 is TGTGCCAGCAGTGACTCCCGACTAGCACAAAGCACAGATACGCAGTATTTT.

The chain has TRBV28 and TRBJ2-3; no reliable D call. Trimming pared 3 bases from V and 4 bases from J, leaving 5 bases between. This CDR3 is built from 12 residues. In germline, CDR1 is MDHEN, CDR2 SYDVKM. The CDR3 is CASSFIADTQYF. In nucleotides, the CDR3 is TGTGCCAGCAGTTTTATAGCAGATACGCAGTATTTT.

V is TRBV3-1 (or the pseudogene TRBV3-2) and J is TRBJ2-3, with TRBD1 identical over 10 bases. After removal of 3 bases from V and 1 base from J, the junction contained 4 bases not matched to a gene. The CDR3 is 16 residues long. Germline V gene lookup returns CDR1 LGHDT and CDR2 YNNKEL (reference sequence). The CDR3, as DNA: TGTGCCAGCAGCCAGGGAGGGACAGGGGGCACAGATACGCAGTATTTT. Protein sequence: CASSQGGTGGTDTQYF.

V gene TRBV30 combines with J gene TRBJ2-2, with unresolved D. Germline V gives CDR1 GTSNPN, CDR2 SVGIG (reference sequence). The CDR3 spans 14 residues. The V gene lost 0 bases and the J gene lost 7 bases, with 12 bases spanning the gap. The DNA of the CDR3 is TGTGCCTGGAGTGTATTATCCACCAGCGGGGAGCTGTTTTTT. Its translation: CAWSVLSTSGELFF.

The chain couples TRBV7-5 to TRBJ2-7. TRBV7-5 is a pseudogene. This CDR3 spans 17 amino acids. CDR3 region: CARSTVGVLWGGGEQYF. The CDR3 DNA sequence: TGTGCCAGAAGCACAGTGGGGGTCCTTTGGGGTGGTGGCGAGCAGTACTTC.

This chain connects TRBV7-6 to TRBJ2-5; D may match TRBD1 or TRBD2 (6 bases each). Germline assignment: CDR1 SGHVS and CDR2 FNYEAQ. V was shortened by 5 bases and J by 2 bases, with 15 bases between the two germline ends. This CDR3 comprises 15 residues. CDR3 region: CASSPIGGGQETQYF. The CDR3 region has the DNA TGTGCCAGCAGCCCAATCGGAGGGGGTCAAGAGACCCAGTACTTC.

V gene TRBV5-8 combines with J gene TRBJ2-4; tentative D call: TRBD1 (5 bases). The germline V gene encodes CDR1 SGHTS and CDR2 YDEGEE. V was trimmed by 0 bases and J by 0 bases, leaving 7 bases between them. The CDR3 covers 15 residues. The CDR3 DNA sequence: TGTGCCAGCAGCTTGGGGGGCATAGCCAAAAACATTCAGTACTTC. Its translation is CASSLGGIAKNIQYF.

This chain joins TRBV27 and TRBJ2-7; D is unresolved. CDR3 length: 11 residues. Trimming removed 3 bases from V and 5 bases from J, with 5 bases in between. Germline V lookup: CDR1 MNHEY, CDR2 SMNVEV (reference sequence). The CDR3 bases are TGTGCCAGCAGTTTTTTAAACGAGCAGTACTTC. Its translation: CASSFLNEQYF.

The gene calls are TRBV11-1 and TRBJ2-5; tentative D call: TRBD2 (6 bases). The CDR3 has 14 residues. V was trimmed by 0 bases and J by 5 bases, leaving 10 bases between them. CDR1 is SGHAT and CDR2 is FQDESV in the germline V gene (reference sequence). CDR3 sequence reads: CASSLAGGSETQYF. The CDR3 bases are TGTGCCAGCAGCTTAGCCGGAGGGTCCGAGACCCAGTACTTC. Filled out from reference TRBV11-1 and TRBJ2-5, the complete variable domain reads EAEVAQSPRYKITEKSQAVAFWCDPISGHATLYWYRQILGQGPELLVQFQDESVVDDSQLPKDRFSAERLKGVDSTLKIQPAELGDSAMYLCASSLAGGSETQYFGPGTRLLVL.